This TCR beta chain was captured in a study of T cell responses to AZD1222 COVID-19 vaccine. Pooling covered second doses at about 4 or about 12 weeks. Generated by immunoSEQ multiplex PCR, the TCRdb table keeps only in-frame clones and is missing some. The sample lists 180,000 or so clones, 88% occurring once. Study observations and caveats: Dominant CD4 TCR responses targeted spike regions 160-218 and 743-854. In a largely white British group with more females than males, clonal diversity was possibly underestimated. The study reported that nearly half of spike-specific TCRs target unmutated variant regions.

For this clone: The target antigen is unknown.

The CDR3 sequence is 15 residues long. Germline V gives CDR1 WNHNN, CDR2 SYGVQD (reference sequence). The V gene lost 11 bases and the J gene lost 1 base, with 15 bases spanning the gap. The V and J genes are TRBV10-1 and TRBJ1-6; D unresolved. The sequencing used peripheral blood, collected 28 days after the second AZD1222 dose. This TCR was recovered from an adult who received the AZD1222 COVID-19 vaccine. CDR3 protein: CARLGISSYNSPLHF. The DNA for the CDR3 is TGCGCCCGCCTAGGAATTTCGTCCTATAATTCACCCCTCCACTTT.